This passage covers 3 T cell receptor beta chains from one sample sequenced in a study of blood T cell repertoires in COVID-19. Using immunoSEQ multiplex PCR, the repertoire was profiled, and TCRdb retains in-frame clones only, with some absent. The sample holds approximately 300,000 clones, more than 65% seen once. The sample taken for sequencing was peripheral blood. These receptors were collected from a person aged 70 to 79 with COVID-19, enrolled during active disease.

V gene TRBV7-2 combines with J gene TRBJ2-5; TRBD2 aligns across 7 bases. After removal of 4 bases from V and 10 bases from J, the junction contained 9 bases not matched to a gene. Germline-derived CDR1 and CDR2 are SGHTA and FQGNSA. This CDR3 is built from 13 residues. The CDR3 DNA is TGTGCCAGCAGCTCGGGGCTGGGGGGGAGCCAGTACTTC. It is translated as CASSSGLGGSQYF.

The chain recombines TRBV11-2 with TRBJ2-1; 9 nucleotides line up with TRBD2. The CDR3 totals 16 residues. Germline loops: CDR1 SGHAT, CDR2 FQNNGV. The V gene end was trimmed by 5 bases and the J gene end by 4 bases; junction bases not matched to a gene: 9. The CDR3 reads CASSRPASGVYNEQFF. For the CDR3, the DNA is TGTGCCAGCAGCCGCCCAGCTAGCGGGGTTTACAATGAGCAGTTCTTC.

The DNA for the CDR3 is TGCGCCAGCAGCTTGAAGTCCGATTGGACAGGCTTGTCTGAAGCTTTCTTT. This gives the protein CASSLKSDWTGLSEAFF. The chain links TRBV5-1 to TRBJ1-1; 7 bases align to TRBD1. The CDR3 covers 17 residues. Trimming at V came to 1 base and at J to 6 bases, leaving 15 bases not matched to a gene. The germline V gene has CDR1 SGHRS and CDR2 YFSETQ.